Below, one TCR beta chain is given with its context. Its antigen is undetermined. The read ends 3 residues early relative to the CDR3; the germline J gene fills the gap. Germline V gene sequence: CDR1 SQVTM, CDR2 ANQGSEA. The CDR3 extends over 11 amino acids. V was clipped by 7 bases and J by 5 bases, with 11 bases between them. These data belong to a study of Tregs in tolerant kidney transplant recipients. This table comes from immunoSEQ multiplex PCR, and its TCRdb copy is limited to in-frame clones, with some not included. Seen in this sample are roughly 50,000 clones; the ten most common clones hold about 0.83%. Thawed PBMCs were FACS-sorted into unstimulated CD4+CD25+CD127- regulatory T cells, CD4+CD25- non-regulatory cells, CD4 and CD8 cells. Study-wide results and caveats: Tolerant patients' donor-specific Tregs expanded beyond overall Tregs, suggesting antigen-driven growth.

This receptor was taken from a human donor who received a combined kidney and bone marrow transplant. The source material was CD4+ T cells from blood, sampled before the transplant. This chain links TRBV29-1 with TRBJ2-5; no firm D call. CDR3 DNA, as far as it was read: TGCAGCGCGGTATGGTGGGAGACC. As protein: CSAVWWET. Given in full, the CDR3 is CSAVWWETQYF. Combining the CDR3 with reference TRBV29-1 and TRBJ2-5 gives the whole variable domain SAVISQKPSRDICQRGTSLTIQCQVDSQVTMMFWYRQQPGQSLTLIATANQGSEATYESGFVIDKFPISRPNLTFSTLTVSNMSPEDSSIYLCSAVWWETQYFGPGTRLLVL.